A single sample is the source of the 7 T cell receptor beta chains below, sequenced in a study of T cell clones after liver transplantation. Only in-frame clones appear in the TCRdb table, and some are missing; sequencing was by immunoSEQ multiplex PCR. The sample consists of roughly 120,000 clones, approximately 90% of them appearing once. Material: CD4+ T cells from blood, obtained 12 months after liver transplant. The receptor set was obtained from a human patient who received a liver transplant. Some T cells may possibly be graft donor cells.

The CDR3 is CASSSPLDSYNEQFF. DNA for the CDR3: TGCGCCAGCAGCTCTCCATTGGACTCCTACAATGAGCAGTTCTTC. The chain has TRBV5-1 and TRBJ2-1; no reliable D call. Germline assignment: CDR1 SGHRS and CDR2 YFSETQ. Trimming stripped 3 bases from V and 0 bases from J, with 10 bases between. The CDR3 has 15 amino acids.

CDR3 DNA sequence: TGTGCCAGCAGCTTAGCGGGAGTGGATGAGCAGTTCTTC. This sequence encodes CASSLAGVDEQFF. The V gene is TRBV11-1, the J gene TRBJ2-1; possible D gene TRBD2, 5 bases. Per germline, CDR1 SGHAT and CDR2 FQDESV (reference sequence). The CDR3 sequence is 13 residues long. V was trimmed by 0 bases and J by 8 bases, leaving 8 bases between them.

The rearrangement links TRBV7-2 to TRBJ2-3, with 10 positions matching TRBD2. This CDR3 is 15 amino acids long. V was clipped by 2 bases and J by 5 bases; unmatched bases: 4. Germline-derived CDR1 and CDR2 are SGHTA and FQGNSA. CDR3 sequence: CASSLRAGGLDTQYF. CDR3 nucleotides: TGTGCCAGCAGCTTAAGAGCGGGAGGGTTAGATACGCAGTATTTT.

This clone appeared a few times. The rearrangement uses TRBV5-4 and TRBJ1-2; no reliable D call. CDR1 is SGHNT, CDR2 YYREEE, per germline (reference sequence). The CDR3 runs 15 residues. V lost 9 bases and J lost 8, with 26 bases in between. The chain's CDR3 is CAILPTSSGERGYTF. The CDR3 DNA is TGTGCCATCCTACCCACTTCATCCGGCGAGAGGGGCTACACCTTC.

The V call is TRBV5-1, the J call TRBJ2-5; TRBD2 matches 8 bases. Germline V CDR1 and CDR2: SGHRS, YFSETQ. This CDR3 spans 15 amino acids. The trim removed 3 bases at V and 1 base at J, leaving 5 bases unmatched. The CDR3 is CASSYGLALQETQYF. The CDR3, as DNA: TGCGCCAGCAGCTACGGACTAGCCCTCCAAGAGACCCAGTACTTC.

The chain couples TRBV30 to TRBJ1-1; D not certain. The germline V gene has CDR1 GTSNPN and CDR2 SVGIG (reference sequence). Trimming took 3 bases from V and 0 from J, leaving 8 bases between them. This CDR3 has 13 amino acids. CDR3 loop: CAWRRGMNTEAFF. The CDR3 coding sequence is TGTGCCTGGAGGAGAGGGATGAACACTGAAGCTTTCTTT.

This rearrangement joins TRBV5-4 to TRBJ1-3; unclear D gene. The V gene's germline CDR1 is SGHNT and CDR2 YYREEE (reference sequence). The CDR3 is 15 amino acids. Trimming stripped 2 bases from V and 1 base from J, with 10 bases between. In nucleotides, the CDR3 is TGTGCCAGCAGCTTAAAAGCGGGATCTGGAAACACCATATATTTT. Amino acid sequence: CASSLKAGSGNTIYF.